These 11 T cell receptor beta chains were sequenced from one sample in a study of blood T cell repertoires in COVID-19. TCRdb's copy holds only in-frame clones and misses some; the assay was immunoSEQ multiplex PCR. In the table there are around 200,000 clones, 75% to 90% of which are singletons. The sequencing sample was made of peripheral blood. These receptors came from a human donor in a cohort sampled during active COVID-19.

This clone appeared a single time. J is TRBJ2-4 and V is TRBV18, with 7 positions matching TRBD1. This CDR3 has 17 residues. Trimming took 2 bases from V and 0 from J; bases not matched to a gene: 7. In germline, CDR1 is KGHSH, CDR2 LQKENI. The chain's CDR3 is CASSPSGTVIAKNIQYF. The CDR3 region has the DNA TGTGCCAGCTCACCATCAGGGACAGTAATAGCCAAAAACATTCAGTACTTC.

CDR3 in amino acids: CASSQAIQGTYEQYF. CDR3 DNA: TGCGCCAGCAGCCAAGCAATTCAGGGGACCTACGAGCAGTACTTC. V usage is TRBV4-3 and J usage is TRBJ2-7; tentatively, D is TRBD1 (6 bases). CDR1 is LGHNA, CDR2 YSLEER, per germline. Trimming pared 1 base from V and 2 bases from J, leaving 12 bases between. The CDR3 has 15 residues.

The V and J genes are TRBV11-2 and TRBJ2-4, with D tentatively TRBD2 (6 bases). V lost 1 base, J lost 1 base, and 11 bases lay in between. The CDR3 spans 16 residues. From germline, CDR1 is SGHAT and CDR2 FQNNGV. The CDR3 here is CASSLAGGGAKNIQYF. The CDR3 DNA reads as TGTGCCAGCAGCTTAGCGGGTGGAGGGGCCAAAAACATTCAGTACTTC.

J is TRBJ1-6 and V is TRBV2; the D gene is possibly TRBD1 (5 bases). Germline V gene data show CDR1 as SNHLY and CDR2 as FYNNEI. V was cut by 7 bases and J by 7 bases, with 14 bases left in between. This CDR3 is 14 amino acids long. CDR3 region: CASTEGVWNSPLHF. The DNA of the CDR3 is TGTGCCAGCACCGAAGGGGTCTGGAATTCACCCCTCCACTTT.

This rearrangement joins TRBV18 to TRBJ2-7; 12 positions agree with TRBD2. The junction had 6 bases not matched to a gene; V was cut back by 3 bases and J by 3 bases. From germline, CDR1 is KGHSH and CDR2 LQKENI. This CDR3 has 16 residues. The CDR3 region has the DNA TGTGCCAGCTCACCCGGACTAGCGGGGTTGGGCTACGAGCAGTACTTC. Translating it yields CASSPGLAGLGYEQYF.

The V call is TRBV9, the J call TRBJ2-5; D is possibly TRBD2 (5 bases). Trimming took off 3 bases at V and 0 bases at J, with 12 bases between the two ends. CDR1 and CDR2 (germline): SGDLS, YYNGEE. The CDR3 is 15 residues long. CDR3 residues: CASSADYGNQETQYF. The DNA of the CDR3 is TGTGCCAGCAGCGCCGACTACGGCAACCAAGAGACCCAGTACTTC.

This chain joins TRBV28 and TRBJ1-2; the D gene is possibly TRBD1 (5 bases). The CDR3 loop spans 16 amino acids. Germline V lookup: CDR1 MDHEN, CDR2 SYDVKM. V lost 8 bases, J lost 0 bases, and 19 bases lay in between. In nucleotides, the CDR3 is TGTGCCAGCTCCTTAGGGACTCGGGGACCTAACTATGGCTACACCTTC. Protein product: CASSLGTRGPNYGYTF.

This clone was recorded only once. The genes are TRBV29-1 and TRBJ1-1; no clear D gene. V lost 0 bases to trimming and J lost 1 base, with 9 bases between them. CDR3 length equals 14 residues. In germline, CDR1 is SQVTM, CDR2 ANQGSEA. This CDR3 reads CSVEDLPGNTEAFF. DNA of the CDR3: TGCAGCGTTGAAGATCTTCCGGGGAACACTGAAGCTTTCTTT.

V usage is TRBV5-1 and J usage is TRBJ1-5; D unclear. CDR3 size: 15 residues. The ends were cut back, 1 base at V and 0 bases at J, with 8 bases in the middle. Germline CDR1 SGHRS, CDR2 YFSETQ. This CDR3 is CASSLSDYSNQPQHF. The CDR3 coding sequence is TGCGCCAGCAGCTTGTCGGACTATAGCAATCAGCCCCAGCATTTT.

This rearrangement joins TRBV9 to TRBJ2-3, with D perhaps matching TRBD2 (5 bases). V lost 3 bases and J 4 bases, leaving 9 bases between the germline ends. Germline values: CDR1 SGDLS, CDR2 YYNGEE. The CDR3 is 13 residues long. The DNA of the CDR3 is TGTGCCAGCAGCGGGGAGTCCGCAGATACGCAGTATTTT. Its protein is CASSGESADTQYF. The full variable domain, rest sourced from reference TRBV9 and TRBJ2-3, is DSGVTQTPKHLITATGQRVTLRCSPRSGDLSVYWYQQSLDQGLQFLIQYYNGEERAKGNILERFSAQQFPDLHSELNLSSLELGDSALYFCASSGESADTQYFGPGTRLTVL.

The genes are TRBV25-1 and TRBJ2-6, with 7 positions matching TRBD2. CDR3 length: 17 amino acids. Germline V gene data show CDR1 as MGHDK and CDR2 as SYGVNS. The V segment lost 1 base and the J segment 2 bases; nucleotides outside the gene matches: 5. CDR3 DNA sequence: TGTGCCAGCAGTGAATTGCCGGGGGGACCTGGGGCCAACGTCCTGACTTTC. Residues: CASSELPGGPGANVLTF.